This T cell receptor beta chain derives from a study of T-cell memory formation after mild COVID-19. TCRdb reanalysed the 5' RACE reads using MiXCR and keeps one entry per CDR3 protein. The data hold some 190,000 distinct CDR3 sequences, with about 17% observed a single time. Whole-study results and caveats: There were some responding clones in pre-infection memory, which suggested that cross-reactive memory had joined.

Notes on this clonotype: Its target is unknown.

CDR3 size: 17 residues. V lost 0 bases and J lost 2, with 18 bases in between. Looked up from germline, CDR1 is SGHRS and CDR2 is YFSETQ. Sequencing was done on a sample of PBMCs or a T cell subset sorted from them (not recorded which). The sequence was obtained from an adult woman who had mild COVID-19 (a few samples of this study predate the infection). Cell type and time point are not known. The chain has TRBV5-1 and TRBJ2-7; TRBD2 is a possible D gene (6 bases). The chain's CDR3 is CASSLVWGRDSTYEQYF. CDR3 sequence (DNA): TGCGCCAGCAGCTTGGTATGGGGACGGGACTCAACCTACGAGCAGTACTTC.